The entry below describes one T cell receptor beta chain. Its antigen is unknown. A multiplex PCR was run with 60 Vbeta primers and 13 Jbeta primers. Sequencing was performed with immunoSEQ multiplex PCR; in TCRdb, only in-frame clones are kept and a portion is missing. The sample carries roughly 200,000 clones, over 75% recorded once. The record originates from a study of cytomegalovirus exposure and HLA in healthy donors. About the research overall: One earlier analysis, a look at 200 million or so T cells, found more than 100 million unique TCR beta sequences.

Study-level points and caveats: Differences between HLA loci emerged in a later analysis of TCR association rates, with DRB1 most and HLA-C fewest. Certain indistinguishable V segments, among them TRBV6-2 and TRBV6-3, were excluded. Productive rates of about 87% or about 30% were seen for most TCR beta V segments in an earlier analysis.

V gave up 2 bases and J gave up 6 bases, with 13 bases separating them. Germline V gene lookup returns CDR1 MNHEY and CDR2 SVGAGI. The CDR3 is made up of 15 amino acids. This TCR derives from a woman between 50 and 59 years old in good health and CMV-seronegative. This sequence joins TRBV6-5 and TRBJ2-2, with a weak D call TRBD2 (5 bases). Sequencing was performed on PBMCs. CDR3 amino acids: CASSYLRSEAGELFF. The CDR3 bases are TGTGCCAGCAGTTACCTCAGGTCGGAGGCCGGGGAGCTGTTTTTT.